Listed below are T cell receptor beta chains from one sample, sequenced in a study of T cells in Graves' hyperthyroidism and ophthalmopathy. TCRdb re-called the multiplex PCR reads through MiXCR, storing one row per CDR3 protein. The repertoire holds 660,000 or so distinct CDR3 sequences, with roughly 46% as singletons. Sequenced input: peripheral blood or thyroid tissue (not recorded which). These receptors were taken from an adult man with Graves' disease, either hyperthyroidism or ophthalmopathy (not recorded which). The conserved cysteine and the conserved F or W are not part of the CDR3 here. D genes are given only for firm matches. Rows give clone size only sometimes, using once, few, many, or a class for an expanded clone.

v_gene: TRBV24-1
d_gene: .
abundance: once
CDR3aa: ATSAGANYGYT

v_gene: TRBV20-1
d_gene: .
abundance: .
CDR3aa: SATVYNSPLH

v_gene: TRBV13
d_gene: .
abundance: .
CDR3aa: ASSPNFRDTASYGYT

v_gene: TRBV6-5
d_gene: .
abundance: .
CDR3aa: ALTGNTEAF

v_gene: TRBV2
d_gene: .
abundance: .
CDR3aa: ASSEVRRAYEQY

v_gene: TRBV7-9
d_gene: .
abundance: many
CDR3aa: ASSLTSSGANVLT

v_gene: TRBV7-2
d_gene: .
abundance: .
CDR3aa: AWNRVPERTEAF

v_gene: TRBV29-1
d_gene: TRBD1
abundance: .
CDR3aa: SVYRGQGQGSPLH

v_gene: TRBV12-3/TRBV12-4
d_gene: .
abundance: few
CDR3aa: ASSFRGGAYGYT

v_gene: TRBV6-5
d_gene: .
abundance: .
CDR3aa: ASSYSPSEHNEKLF

v_gene: TRBV20-1
d_gene: .
abundance: .
CDR3aa: SASSLRLGGLSYEQY

v_gene: TRBV10-3
d_gene: TRBD1
abundance: .
CDR3aa: AIGTGFGNQPQH

v_gene: TRBV29-1
d_gene: .
abundance: .
CDR3aa: SVPGTYNSPLH

v_gene: TRBV4-2
d_gene: .
abundance: .
CDR3aa: ASSQVERDGSPLH

v_gene: TRBV10-3
d_gene: .
abundance: many
CDR3aa: AISVGTEAF

v_gene: TRBV7-2
d_gene: .
abundance: once
CDR3aa: ASSQVPDYEQY

v_gene: TRBV11-3
d_gene: TRBD2
abundance: few
CDR3aa: ASSLVTSGTGELF

v_gene: TRBV9
d_gene: TRBD1
abundance: few
CDR3aa: ASSSQDRVNYGYT

v_gene: TRBV5-4
d_gene: .
abundance: many
CDR3aa: ASSVRAGESPLH

v_gene: TRBV5-6
d_gene: TRBD2
abundance: .
CDR3aa: ASKGLAGVYEQY

v_gene: TRBV10-3
d_gene: .
abundance: few
CDR3aa: ASSSAVASYNSPLH

v_gene: TRBV7-3
d_gene: .
abundance: .
CDR3aa: ASSLNSFLVVSGELF

v_gene: TRBV7-3
d_gene: TRBD1
abundance: .
CDR3aa: ASSLRTGSTNTEAF

v_gene: TRBV10-3
d_gene: TRBD1
abundance: .
CDR3aa: AISETRGQRARGYT

v_gene: TRBV9
d_gene: TRBD2
abundance: .
CDR3aa: ASITAGGNTGELF

v_gene: TRBV30
d_gene: .
abundance: .
CDR3aa: AWSVYGARANYGYT

v_gene: TRBV7-6
d_gene: TRBD2
abundance: many
CDR3aa: ASSLAQTSGYEQY

v_gene: TRBV7-8
d_gene: .
abundance: many
CDR3aa: ASSLVRAGSNTGELF

v_gene: TRBV5-4
d_gene: .
abundance: few
CDR3aa: ASSAGIETQY